This T cell receptor (beta chain) was sequenced during a study of human T cells and chemical hapten exposure. This clonotype has just a few counts. Time point defined: patch test 3, about 24 weeks after DPC sensitization. Treatment meaning: therapeutic diphenylcyclopropenone sensitization with weekly scalp DPC. TCRdb used MiXCR to reprocess the RACE reads, holding one entry per CDR3 protein. In the table there are about 82,000 distinct CDR3 sequences, roughly 13% of which are singletons. Here the sequenced sample was whole blood, taken in connection with sensitization to the hapten diphenylcyclopropenone (DPC). The TCR was taken from a woman in her forties or fifties with alopecia areata. Some clones in this sample may be carry-over from other donors' samples.

The CDR3 nucleotides are TGTGCCACCAGTGATTTGCCTACTAGCGGGAGGGACACCGGGGAGCTGTTTTTT. Residues: CATSDLPTSGRDTGELFF. The chain has TRBV24-1 and TRBJ2-2; 13 bases align to TRBD2. The CDR3 consists of 18 residues. The V and J ends lost 0 bases and 3 bases, in that order; junction bases with no gene match: 3. Germline values: CDR1 KGHDR, CDR2 SFDVKD.